Below, one T cell receptor beta chain is given with its context. Its antigen is unknown. With 6 bases clipped from V and 2 bases from J, the junction kept 6 bases outside the gene matches. Looked up from germline, CDR1 is MNHEY and CDR2 is SVGEGT. The CDR3 contains 15 residues. The sample originates from a study of identical twins. Study observations and caveats: Because invariant MAIT and iNKT cells could be present, zero-insertion analyses could be partly confounded. Fewer insertions marked abundant cord blood beta clonotypes; young adult naive trended weakly, memory not at all. Beta out-of-frame twin sharing showed a weaker excess.

Each cDNA held unique molecular identifiers, and template switching gave it a universal primer site. Each CDR3 protein gets one entry after TCRdb re-called the 5' RACE reads with MiXCR. The sample includes 400,000 to 500,000 distinct CDR3 sequences, around a sixth of them seen just once. The chain uses TRBV6-2 or TRBV6-3 and TRBJ2-3; TRBD2 aligns across 9 bases. This clonotype originated in a man aged 45-65 years in good health. Sample: naive T cells sorted from blood. The CDR3 region has the DNA TGTGCCAGCAGCAGACTAGCGGAGCACACAGATACGCAGTATTTT. This encodes CASSRLAEHTDTQYF.